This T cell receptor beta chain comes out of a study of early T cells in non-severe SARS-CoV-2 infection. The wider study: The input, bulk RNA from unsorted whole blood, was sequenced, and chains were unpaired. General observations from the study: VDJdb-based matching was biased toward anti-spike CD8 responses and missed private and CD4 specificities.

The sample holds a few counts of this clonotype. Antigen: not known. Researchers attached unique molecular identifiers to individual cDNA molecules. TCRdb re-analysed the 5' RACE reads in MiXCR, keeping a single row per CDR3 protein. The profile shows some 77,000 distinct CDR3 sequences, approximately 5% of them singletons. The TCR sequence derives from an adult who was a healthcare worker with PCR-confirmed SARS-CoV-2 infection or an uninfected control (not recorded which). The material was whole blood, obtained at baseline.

Here the CDR3 reads CASKPDSSNYGYTF. For the CDR3, the DNA is TGTGCCAGCAAACCGGACAGTTCCAACTATGGCTACACCTTC. The chain employs TRBV28 and TRBJ1-2; tentatively, D is TRBD1 (6 bases). V lost 7 bases and J 2 bases, leaving 14 bases between the germline ends. Germline CDR1 MDHEN, CDR2 SYDVKM. This CDR3 contains 14 residues.